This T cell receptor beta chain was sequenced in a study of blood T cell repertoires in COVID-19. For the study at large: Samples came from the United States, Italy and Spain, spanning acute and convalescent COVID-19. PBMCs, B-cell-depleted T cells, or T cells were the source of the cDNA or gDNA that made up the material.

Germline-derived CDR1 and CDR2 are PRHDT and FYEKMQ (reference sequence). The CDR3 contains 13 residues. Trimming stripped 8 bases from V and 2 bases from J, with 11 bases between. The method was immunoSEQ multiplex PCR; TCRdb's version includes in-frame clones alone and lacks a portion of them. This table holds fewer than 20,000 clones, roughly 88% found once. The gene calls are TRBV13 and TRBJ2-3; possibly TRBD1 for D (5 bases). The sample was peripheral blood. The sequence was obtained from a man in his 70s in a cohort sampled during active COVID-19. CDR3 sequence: CASSTGLTDTQYF. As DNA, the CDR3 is TGTGCCAGCTCAACAGGCCTCACAGATACGCAGTATTTT.